These 17 T cell receptor beta chains came from one sample sequenced in a study of OX40 agonist ivuxolimab in advanced cancers. The table came from immunoSEQ multiplex PCR; TCRdb's copy has only in-frame clones and leaves some out. This table has tens of thousands of clones, 88% appearing once. This sample comprised CD4+ or CD8+ T cells sorted from blood, obtained in a trial of the OX40 agonist ivuxolimab. These receptors all stem from an adult with an advanced solid tumor such as melanoma, head and neck, liver or kidney cancer.

The rearrangement joins TRBV5-4 to TRBJ2-7, with D tentatively TRBD2 (6 bases). The V gene's germline CDR1 is SGHNT and CDR2 YYREEE (reference sequence). This CDR3 comprises 14 residues. The V end lost 1 base, the J end lost 6 bases, and 14 bases lay between the germline ends. The CDR3 DNA follows: TGTGCCAGCAGCTTGATCCGGGAGACTGGCGAGCAGTACTTC. Translating gives CASSLIRETGEQYF.

This chain links TRBV6-5 with TRBJ1-2, with D hard to call. This CDR3 contains 13 residues. Germline V gene lookup returns CDR1 MNHEY and CDR2 SVGAGI. Trimming shortened V by 6 bases and J by 3 bases, and 11 bases separated the two germline ends. Here the CDR3 DNA reads TGTGCCAGCAGCCCAAGCATGTACTATGGCTACACCTTC. It encodes CASSPSMYYGYTF.

The rearrangement links TRBV28 to TRBJ1-3; no clear D gene. V lost 5 bases and J lost 9, with 14 bases in between. Germline V CDR1 and CDR2: MDHEN, SYDVKM. The CDR3 has 13 residues. The CDR3 DNA is TGTGCCAGCAGTGCCTTAGGATTCGGCACCATATATTTT. The encoded protein is CASSALGFGTIYF.

The rearrangement joins TRBV5-5 to TRBJ1-5; D not certain. The V gene lost 0 bases and the J gene lost 4 bases, with 11 bases spanning the gap. Germline V CDR1 and CDR2: SGHKS, YYEKEE (reference sequence). The CDR3 runs to 15 residues. The CDR3 region has the DNA TGTGCCAGCAGCTTGGGAGAATGGGATAATCAGCCCCAGCATTTT. It encodes CASSLGEWDNQPQHF.

This chain uses TRBV7-3 with TRBJ1-1; weak D call: TRBD1 (5 bases). Trimming took 5 bases from V and 1 from J, leaving 8 bases between them. This CDR3 comprises 13 residues. Germline V gene sequence: CDR1 SGHTA, CDR2 FQGTGA. In DNA, the CDR3 is TGTGCCAGCAGCCGACAGAGGAACACTGAAGCTTTCTTT. This translates into CASSRQRNTEAFF.

This rearrangement joins TRBV7-2 to TRBJ2-5; 10 nucleotides agree with TRBD2. V shed 0 bases and J 5 bases; nucleotides not matched to a gene: 12. Germline assignment: CDR1 SGHTA and CDR2 FQGNSA. The CDR3 is made up of 18 amino acids. The CDR3 is CASSLARGASGSRETQYF. In DNA form, the CDR3 reads TGTGCCAGCAGCTTAGCGCGGGGCGCTAGCGGGAGTCGGGAGACCCAGTACTTC.

The rearrangement joins TRBV9 to TRBJ1-4, with TRBD1 matching over 7 bases. The length of the CDR3 is 15 residues. Germline V gene data show CDR1 as SGDLS and CDR2 as YYNGEE. V gave up 3 bases and J gave up 8 bases; unmatched junction bases: 10. The DNA for the CDR3 is TGTGCCAGCAGCGACCGACAGGGAGGCGGGGAAAAACTGTTTTTT. Its translation: CASSDRQGGGEKLFF.

The V and J genes are TRBV7-9 and TRBJ2-7; TRBD2 matches 13 bases. This CDR3 spans 15 amino acids. Germline-derived CDR1 and CDR2 are SEHNR and FQNEAQ (reference sequence). Unmatched junction bases numbered 3, after V lost 4 bases and J lost 3 bases. As DNA, the CDR3 is TGTGCCAGCAGCTCGGGACTAGCGGGGTACTACGAGCAGTACTTC. It specifies CASSSGLAGYYEQYF.

J is TRBJ2-5 and V is TRBV7-2; TRBD1 matches 10 bases. J lost 4 bases, V lost 3 bases, and 2 bases had no gene match. This CDR3 comprises 14 residues. CDR1 is SGHTA and CDR2 is FQGNSA in the germline V gene. DNA of the CDR3: TGTGCCAGCAGCTTCGACAGGGGGCGAGAGACCCAGTACTTC. It codes for CASSFDRGRETQYF.

The rearrangement joins TRBV7-9 to TRBJ2-7; D perhaps matches TRBD2 (6 bases). CDR1 is SEHNR, CDR2 FQNEAQ, per germline (reference sequence). The CDR3 is 16 amino acids. Trimming removed 3 bases at V and 1 base at J, with 16 bases between. CDR3 bases: TGTGCCAGCAGCTTCGTTCGGGGGAGGATGTCCTACGAGCAGTACTTC. Residues: CASSFVRGRMSYEQYF.

J is TRBJ2-7 and V is TRBV18; 9 bases are shared with TRBD1. V gave up 2 bases and J gave up 4 bases; unmatched junction bases: 6. The CDR3 has 15 residues. CDR1 is KGHSH, CDR2 LQKENI, per germline. The CDR3 bases are TGTGCCAGCTCACCAGTAGGGGACAGGGTTTACGAGCAGTACTTC. The encoded protein is CASSPVGDRVYEQYF.

In this sample, this clone turned up once. The V and J genes are TRBV7-8 and TRBJ2-2; TRBD2 is a possible D gene (5 bases). The CDR3 runs 17 residues. Looked up from germline, CDR1 is SGHVS and CDR2 is FQNEAQ. Trimming removed 1 base at V and 3 bases at J, with 15 bases between. The CDR3 sequence is CASSLGAEDADTGELFF. In nucleotides, the CDR3 is TGTGCCAGCAGCTTAGGGGCGGAGGACGCCGACACCGGGGAGCTGTTTTTT.

The chain is built from TRBV7-2 and TRBJ2-1; the D is unclear. V lost 1 base to trimming and J lost 4 bases, with 11 bases between them. The CDR3 runs to 15 residues. Germline V lookup: CDR1 SGHTA, CDR2 FQGNSA. CDR3 in amino acids: CASSLGVAVYNEQFF. The CDR3 bases are TGTGCCAGCAGCTTAGGCGTGGCAGTTTACAATGAGCAGTTCTTC.

The chain has TRBV4-3 and TRBJ2-3; 7 bases match TRBD1. The V gene end was trimmed by 4 bases and the J gene end by 5 bases; junction bases not matched to a gene: 6. The CDR3 sequence is 14 residues long. The germline CDR1 and CDR2 sequences are LGHNA and YSLEER. CDR3 in DNA: TGCGCCAGCAGCCCCCAACAGGGGAGAGATACGCAGTATTTT. It encodes CASSPQQGRDTQYF.

V gene TRBV6-4 combines with J gene TRBJ2-2; possible D gene TRBD2, 5 bases. Trimming pared 4 bases from V and 1 base from J, leaving 7 bases between. The CDR3 covers 14 residues. In germline, CDR1 is MRHNA, CDR2 SNTAGT. The CDR3 DNA reads as TGTGCCAGCAGTGTCGCGGGGAACACCGGGGAGCTGTTTTTT. As protein: CASSVAGNTGELFF.

The J gene is TRBJ2-1, the V gene TRBV6-5; TRBD1 aligns across 9 bases. From germline, CDR1 is MNHEY and CDR2 SVGAGI. The CDR3 contains 15 residues. V gave up 6 bases and J gave up 12 bases; unmatched junction bases: 15. CDR3 protein: CASRQTGGDKGGQFF. The CDR3 DNA follows: TGTGCCAGCAGACAGACAGGGGGGGATAAAGGTGGGCAGTTCTTC.

This clone was counted between two and nine times. The chain has TRBV7-8 and TRBJ1-5, with D uncertain. The CDR3 is made up of 15 amino acids. The germline V gene has CDR1 SGHVS and CDR2 FQNEAQ. V was clipped by 5 bases and J by 2 bases, with 13 bases between them. The CDR3 DNA is TGTGCCAGCAGCGTACGACGGGTGGGCAATCAGCCCCAGCATTTT. This encodes CASSVRRVGNQPQHF.